This passage covers 15 T cell receptor beta chains from one sample sequenced in a study of blood T cells in healthy people across ages. Primed by a sample-barcoded 5' primer and a J-beta primer mix, a second PCR proceeded for 7 to 11 cycles. Each CDR3 protein is one row after TCRdb ran MiXCR on the 5' RACE reads. Of fewer than 700,000 distinct CDR3 sequences listed, more than 45% were seen once; the top ten hold 20% to 25%. The sample consisted of blood. Every receptor here comes from a man at least 80 years old in good health.

This clonotype was seen a handful of times. This sequence joins TRBV7-9 and TRBJ1-1; D perhaps matches TRBD1 (6 bases). Germline V gene data show CDR1 as SEHNR and CDR2 as FQNEAQ (reference sequence). The CDR3 has 14 residues. V shed 5 bases and J shed 2 bases, with 12 bases lying between them. CDR3 sequence: CASSTRTDNTEAFF. In DNA form, the CDR3 reads TGTGCCAGCAGCACCAGGACAGATAACACTGAAGCTTTCTTT.

This clonotype occurred a few times. The V gene is TRBV29-1, the J gene TRBJ2-5; D gene uncertain. Germline V gives CDR1 SQVTM, CDR2 ANQGSEA. The length of the CDR3 is 13 residues. V was pared by 3 bases and J by 5 bases, with 13 bases between. CDR3 sequence: CSVDAGKRETQYF. The CDR3 coding sequence is TGCAGCGTTGACGCCGGAAAACGGGAGACCCAGTACTTC. Together with reference TRBV29-1 and TRBJ2-5, the CDR3 gives the full variable domain: SAVISQKPSRDICQRGTSLTIQCQVDSQVTMMFWYRQQPGQSLTLIATANQGSEATYESGFVIDKFPISRPNLTFSTLTVSNMSPEDSSIYLCSVDAGKRETQYFGPGTRLLVL.

The chain combines TRBV12-3 or TRBV12-4 with TRBJ2-7; D gene ambiguous. This CDR3 spans 15 amino acids. V lost 5 bases, J lost 0 bases, and 14 bases lay in between. The CDR3 is CASSPDGSSSYEQYF. CDR3 nucleotides: TGTGCCAGCAGTCCGGACGGTTCGAGCTCCTACGAGCAGTACTTC.

The chain carries TRBV5-1 and TRBJ2-7; D may be TRBD1 (6 bases). The CDR3 consists of 13 residues. V was cut by 3 bases and J by 3 bases, with 10 bases left in between. Germline assignment: CDR1 SGHRS and CDR2 YFSETQ. The CDR3 nucleotides read TGCGCCAGCAGCTCCAGGGGCGGCTACGAGCAGTACTTC. It yields the protein CASSSRGGYEQYF.

The chain is built from TRBV15 and TRBJ2-5, with 7 bases identical to TRBD1. Trimming cost V 1 base and J 2 bases; bases outside gene matches: 4. Germline V lookup: CDR1 LNHNV, CDR2 YYDKDF (reference sequence). The CDR3 consists of 15 residues. CDR3 nucleotide sequence: TGTGCCACCAGCAGAGCACAGGGGCTTCAAGAGACCCAGTACTTC. It specifies CATSRAQGLQETQYF.

The CDR3 loop reads CSARGTGIRNQPQHF. The CDR3 DNA reads TGCAGTGCTAGAGGAACAGGGATCCGCAATCAGCCCCAGCATTTT. This rearrangement joins TRBV20-1 to TRBJ1-5; the D gene is possibly TRBD1 (6 bases). V lost 1 base to trimming and J lost 2 bases, with 12 bases between them. Germline V gives CDR1 DFQATT, CDR2 SNEGSKA (reference sequence). There are 15 residues in the CDR3.

The CDR3 nucleotides are TGTGCCAGCAGTTGGGCGGGGGCGCGAACTGAAGCTTTCTTT. This sequence encodes CASSWAGARTEAFF. J is TRBJ1-1 and V is TRBV12-3 or TRBV12-4, with D possibly matching TRBD1 (6 bases). The CDR3 extends over 14 amino acids. V lost 4 bases, J lost 5 bases, and 14 bases lay in between.

The V call is TRBV7-2, the J call TRBJ2-5; the D gene is possibly TRBD1 (6 bases). V gave up 0 bases and J gave up 5 bases, with 13 bases separating them. The CDR3 loop spans 15 amino acids. Germline CDR1 and CDR2: SGHTA and FQGNSA. CDR3 nucleotides: TGTGCCAGCAGCTTAGCGCAACAGGGTAGGGAGACCCAGTACTTC. This gives the protein CASSLAQQGRETQYF.

This chain uses TRBV7-2 with TRBJ2-3; D perhaps matches TRBD1 (5 bases). Trimming shortened V by 1 base and J by 5 bases, and 10 bases separated the two germline ends. Germline V gene lookup returns CDR1 SGHTA and CDR2 FQGNSA. CDR3 length: 14 residues. The CDR3 loop is CASSLGGREDTQYF. The CDR3 bases are TGTGCCAGCAGCTTAGGAGGCAGGGAAGATACGCAGTATTTT.

The chain joins TRBV7-2 to TRBJ2-5; 9 bases map to TRBD2. Germline V gives CDR1 SGHTA, CDR2 FQGNSA. V was pared by 5 bases and J by 11 bases, with 21 bases of the junction left unmatched. This CDR3 comprises 17 residues. CDR3 sequence reads: CASSPPGGSGSGNEQYF. In DNA form, the CDR3 reads TGTGCCAGCAGCCCTCCCGGGGGTAGCGGGAGTGGCAATGAGCAGTACTTC.

Here the CDR3 reads CASSSGRPVSSYEQYF. The CDR3 DNA is TGTGCCAGCAGCTCAGGTCGGCCGGTGAGCTCCTACGAGCAGTACTTC. The chain employs TRBV11-2 and TRBJ2-7; D unclear. Germline V CDR1 and CDR2: SGHAT, FQNNGV. Deletions cut 4 bases from V and 0 bases from J, with 16 bases between. The CDR3 consists of 16 residues.

In the case of this clonotype: One end of the junction does not line up with germline, which may come from a read error. The chain is built from TRBV12-3 or TRBV12-4 and TRBJ1-5; D is unresolved. The CDR3 length is 17 residues. CDR3 sequence: CANSLSLMGPNNQPQHF. The CDR3, as DNA: TGTGCCAACAGTTTAAGCCTAATGGGCCCAAACAATCAGCCCCAGCATTTT.

This clonotype was seen ten or more times. The gene calls are TRBV6-5 and TRBJ2-4; D may be TRBD1 (6 bases). Germline V gene data show CDR1 as MNHEY and CDR2 as SVGAGI. The CDR3 is 15 residues long. Trimming left V 6 bases short and J 2 bases short, with 14 bases between. CDR3 bases: TGTGCCAGCAGCCCGCAGACAGGCTCCAAAAACATTCAGTACTTC. Amino acids: CASSPQTGSKNIQYF.

The rearrangement joins TRBV4-3 to TRBJ2-7; D might be TRBD2 (5 bases). CDR1 LGHNA and CDR2 YSLEER come from the germline V gene. The CDR3 contains 13 residues. Trimming left V 3 bases short and J 3 bases short, with 9 bases between. In DNA form, the CDR3 reads TGCGCCAGCAGCCACAACAGCGGCTACGAGCAGTACTTC. This encodes CASSHNSGYEQYF.

The V gene is TRBV12-3 or TRBV12-4, the J gene TRBJ2-4; tentative D call: TRBD1 (6 bases). The J call could be wrong; TRBJ2-7 is a better fit for the DNA end. CDR3 length equals 14 residues. CDR3 region: CASSSRGSRGEQYF. CDR3 in DNA: TGTGCCAGCAGTTCCAGGGGCTCTCGGGGCGAGCAGTACTTC.